The 28 T cell receptor beta chains in this list originate from one sample, sequenced in a study of T cell clonality in common variable immunodeficiency. Study results and caveats: In common variable immunodeficiency, TCR beta chains reportedly carried fewer deletions and N-nucleotide insertions.

Profiling relied on immunoSEQ multiplex PCR, and the TCRdb table lists in-frame clones only, not all of them. The record shows fewer than 25,000 clones for this sample, with no singletons present. Their recognized antigens are unknown. The specimen was peripheral blood mononuclear cells. The receptors derive from a human donor with common variable immunodeficiency.

This clone was found many times. Read coverage stops 3 residues before the CDR3 terminus; the germline J gene supplies the remainder. The gene calls are TRBV20-1 and TRBJ2-5, with D tentatively TRBD1 (5 bases). This CDR3 comprises 13 residues. Germline V gene sequence: CDR1 DFQATT, CDR2 SNEGSKA (reference sequence). The V end lost 3 bases, the J end lost 1 base, and 9 bases lay between the germline ends. The CDR3 DNA, read in part, is TGCAGTGCTAGCAACAGGCTCCAAGAGACC. Amino acids: CSASNRLQET. The full CDR3 reads CSASNRLQETQYF.

This clone was found many times. The read comes to an end 3 residues before the CDR3 does, leaving the germline J gene to fill in the end. The V and J genes are TRBV19 and TRBJ2-5; 14 bases map to TRBD2. The germline CDR1 and CDR2 sequences are LNHDA and SQIVND (reference sequence). Trimming at V came to 4 bases and at J to 3 bases, leaving 4 bases not matched to a gene. The CDR3 has 16 amino acids. CDR3 DNA, as far as it was read: TGTGCCAGTAGTACGACTAGCGGGAGGGCTAAAGAGACC. Translation gives CASSTTSGRAKET. The complete CDR3 reads CASSTTSGRAKETQYF.

This clone came up many times. The CDR3 sequence is CASSPGTRNTGELFF. The CDR3 DNA, read in part, is TGTGCCAGCAGCCCCGGGACTCGGAACACCGGGGAG. J is TRBJ2-2 and V is TRBV5-4; D is possibly TRBD2 (6 bases). The CDR3 end falls 3 residues outside the read, so it is completed with the germline J gene. Germline lookup yields CDR1 SGHNT and CDR2 YYREEE (reference sequence). Trimming took 4 bases from V and 1 from J, leaving 11 bases between them. The CDR3 covers 15 residues.

In its sample, this clone was seen many times. The read comes to an end 3 residues before the CDR3 does, leaving the germline J gene to fill in the end. J is TRBJ1-1 and V is TRBV7-9; 8 bases agree with TRBD1. The CDR3 has 14 amino acids. Looked up from germline, CDR1 is SEHNR and CDR2 is FQNEAQ (reference sequence). V was pared by 5 bases and J by 5 bases, with 7 bases of the junction left unmatched. CDR3 bases read: TGTGCCAGCAGCCCCAGGACAGGGATTACTGAA. This translates into CASSPRTGITE. The entire CDR3 protein reads CASSPRTGITEAFF. The full variable domain, its missing parts supplied by reference TRBV7-9 and TRBJ1-1, is DTGVSQNPRHKITKRGQNVTFRCDPISEHNRLYWYRQTLGQGPEFLTYFQNEAQLEKSRLLSDRFSAERPKGSFSTLEIQRTEQGDSAMYLCASSPRTGITEAFFGQGTRLTVV.

The sample holds many counts of this clone. The CDR3 end lies 3 residues beyond the end of the read and is filled in from the germline J gene. The chain joins TRBV20-1 to TRBJ2-3; TRBD2 matches at 10 bases. The CDR3 runs to 15 residues. After removal of 1 base from V and 4 bases from J, the junction contained 5 bases not matched to a gene. Germline loops: CDR1 DFQATT, CDR2 SNEGSKA (reference sequence). The covered CDR3 bases are TGCAGTGCTAGAGCAACTAGCGGGAATTCAGATACG. Residues: CSARATSGNSDT. The full CDR3 protein reads CSARATSGNSDTQYF.

In its sample, this clone was seen many times. Read sequence stops 3 residues before the CDR3 end, and the germline J gene provides the missing end. This rearrangement joins TRBV2 to TRBJ2-3, with TRBD2 matching over 7 bases. The CDR3 runs 15 residues. The junction had 9 bases not matched to a gene; V was cut back by 8 bases and J by 1 base. The V gene's germline CDR1 is SNHLY and CDR2 FYNNEI. The CDR3 loop is CASVARDYRTDTQYF. The part of the CDR3 DNA that was read is TGTGCCAGCGTAGCCCGGGACTACCGCACAGATACG.

Sample share makes this clone medium-sized. The CDR3 end falls 3 residues outside the read, so it is completed with the germline J gene. The chain carries TRBV29-1 and TRBJ2-6; a possible D gene is TRBD2 (5 bases). The CDR3 consists of 14 residues. The germline V gene has CDR1 SQVTM and CDR2 ANQGSEA. V shed 6 bases and J shed 4 bases, with 13 bases lying between them. CDR3 bases read: TGCAGCGTCGTCCCGGACTCCGGGGCCAACGTC. Its protein is CSVVPDSGANV. The full CDR3 is CSVVPDSGANVLTF.

This clone was seen repeatedly, ten times or more. The DNA ends 3 residues before the CDR3 does, and the rest of the CDR3 is filled in from the germline J gene. The chain recombines TRBV20-1 with TRBJ2-7; D not certain. Per the germline V gene, CDR1 is DFQATT and CDR2 is SNEGSKA (reference sequence). This CDR3 region has 11 residues. V lost 4 bases and J lost 2, with 6 bases in between. CDR3 sequence reads: CSAIDTYEQYF. The sequenced CDR3 bases are TGCAGTGCTATTGACACCTACGAG.

This clone has a count of ten or more. Read coverage stops 3 residues before the CDR3 terminus; the germline J gene supplies the remainder. This rearrangement joins TRBV5-5 to TRBJ1-3, with 7 bases aligning to TRBD1. Per the germline V gene, CDR1 is SGHKS and CDR2 is YYEKEE (reference sequence). The CDR3 is 15 amino acids. The J segment lost 0 bases and the V segment lost 2 bases, leaving 2 bases of the junction unmatched. The CDR3 protein is CASSLQGFSGNTIYF. Incomplete CDR3 DNA: TGTGCCAGCAGCTTACAGGGGTTCTCTGGAAACACC.

This clone was picked up many times. The CDR3 end is not reached by the read, which stops 3 residues before it; the germline J gene fills it in. The sample has other DNA sequences that encode this CDR3 too. The V and J genes are TRBV7-9 and TRBJ1-2, with 9 nucleotides matching TRBD1. Germline V CDR1 and CDR2: SEHNR, FQNEAQ (reference sequence). This CDR3 has 14 amino acids. CDR3 DNA (partial): TGTGCCAGCAGCTTAGCGACAGGGGGATACGGC. Its translation: CASSLATGGYG. The CDR3 in its entirety is CASSLATGGYGYTF.

There are many counts of this clone. The read gets to within 3 residues of the CDR3 end, and the germline J gene fills in the rest. This chain connects TRBV14 to TRBJ2-5; a possible D gene is TRBD1 (5 bases). The CDR3 is 14 residues long. CDR1 and CDR2 (germline): SGHDN, FVKESK. The V end lost 1 base, the J end lost 7 bases, and 13 bases lay between the germline ends. The CDR3 bases that were read are TGTGCCAGCAGCCAAGCGACAGTGATTACGACC. Protein: CASSQATVITT. The entire CDR3 protein reads CASSQATVITTQYF.

In regard to this clone: The read falls 3 residues short of the CDR3 end, and the missing part is taken from the germline J gene. The genes are TRBV7-3 and TRBJ2-2, with D maybe TRBD1 (5 bases). Germline V gene data show CDR1 as SGHTA and CDR2 as FQGTGA. V lost 5 bases, J lost 1 base, and 11 bases lay in between. There are 15 residues in the CDR3. CDR3 DNA (partial): TGTGCCAGCAGCGCCCTAACAGGGAACACCGGGGAG. Its protein product is CASSALTGNTGE. The full CDR3 protein reads CASSALTGNTGELFF.

By share of the sample, this clone is medium-sized. The read ends 3 residues before the CDR3 terminus; that terminus is restored from the germline J gene. The chain recombines TRBV30 with TRBJ1-2, with 10 bases matching TRBD1. The length of the CDR3 is 13 residues. CDR1 GTSNPN and CDR2 SVGIG come from the germline V gene (reference sequence). CDR3 bases read: TGTGCCTGGGGTTGGGGACAGGGGATAGGC. Its translation is CAWGWGQGIG. The whole CDR3 is CAWGWGQGIGYTF. Combining the CDR3 with reference TRBV30 and TRBJ1-2 gives the whole variable domain SQTIHQWPATLVQPVGSPLSLECTVEGTSNPNLYWYRQAAGRGLQLLFYSVGIGQISSEVPQNLSASRPQDRQFILSSKKLLLSDSGFYLCAWGWGQGIGYTFGSGTRLTVV.

This clone was observed many times. The read halts 3 residues ahead of the CDR3 end, with the missing end drawn from the germline J gene. The chain combines TRBV20-1 with TRBJ2-7; a possible D gene is TRBD1 (6 bases). This CDR3 has 17 amino acids. CDR1 DFQATT and CDR2 SNEGSKA come from the germline V gene (reference sequence). V was shortened by 0 bases and J by 3 bases, with 21 bases between the two germline ends. This CDR3 is CSARDCPFDRHYYEQYF. The covered CDR3 bases are TGCAGTGCTAGAGACTGCCCTTTCGACAGGCACTACTACGAG.

This clone was seen repeatedly, ten times or more. The sequence runs out 3 residues before the end of the CDR3; the remainder is reconstructed from the germline J gene. The J gene is TRBJ2-7, the V gene TRBV7-2; 7 positions match TRBD2. This CDR3 has 15 residues. The trim removed 2 bases at V and 3 bases at J, leaving 7 bases unmatched. CDR1 and CDR2 (germline): SGHTA, FQGNSA. The sequenced part of the CDR3 DNA is TGTGCCAGCAGCTTACCCAGGGACTACCTCTACGAG. This encodes CASSLPRDYLYE. The entire CDR3 protein reads CASSLPRDYLYEQYF. The variable domain in full, completed from reference TRBV7-2 and TRBJ2-7, reads GAGVSQSPSNKVTEKGKDVELRCDPISGHTALYWYRQSLGQGLEFLIYFQGNSAPDKSGLPSDRFSAERTGGSVSTLTIQRTQQEDSAVYLCASSLPRDYLYEQYFGPGTRLTVT.

Turning to this clone: The read finishes 3 residues shy of the CDR3 end, and the germline J gene is used to complete it. The genes are TRBV10-2 and TRBJ1-1, with D perhaps TRBD1 (5 bases). The CDR3 is made up of 15 amino acids. CDR1 and CDR2 (germline): WSHSY, SAAADI. Between the trimmed V and J ends, which lost 4 bases and 0 bases, there was a span of 12 bases. The DNA read from the CDR3 is TGCGCCAGCAGTGTTGGCAGGGAAATGAACACTGAA. Protein: CASSVGREMNTE. The entire CDR3 sequence reads CASSVGREMNTEAFF.

Sample share makes this clone medium-sized. The DNA ends 3 residues before the CDR3 does, and the rest of the CDR3 is filled in from the germline J gene. V gene TRBV5-5 combines with J gene TRBJ1-6; TRBD1 is a possible D gene (6 bases). Germline lookup yields CDR1 SGHKS and CDR2 YYEKEE (reference sequence). CDR3 length equals 15 residues. V was trimmed by 1 base and J by 7 bases, leaving 12 bases between them. CDR3 residues: CASSLIGRGNSPLHF. Partial CDR3 DNA: TGTGCCAGCAGCTTGATCGGCAGGGGAAATTCACCC. Using reference TRBV5-5 and TRBJ1-6 for the parts outside the CDR3, the full variable domain is DAGVTQSPTHLIKTRGQQVTLRCSPISGHKSVSWYQQVLGQGPQFIFQYYEKEERGRGNFPDRFSARQFPNYSSELNVNALLLGDSALYLCASSLIGRGNSPLHFGNGTRLTVT.

This clone was counted at least ten times. The read ends 3 residues shy of where the CDR3 ends; the end is completed using the germline J gene. V usage is TRBV5-1 and J usage is TRBJ2-1; 10 bases match TRBD2. This CDR3 contains 18 residues. Germline V gene sequence: CDR1 SGHRS, CDR2 YFSETQ. V shed 0 bases, J shed 0 bases, and the junction held 6 bases outside the gene matches. The CDR3 bases that were read are TGCGCCAGCAGCTTGGGACTAGCGGGTATTTCCTCCTACAATGAG. Protein sequence: CASSLGLAGISSYNE. The whole CDR3 sequence is CASSLGLAGISSYNEQFF. Full variable domain (remainder filled in from reference TRBV5-1 and TRBJ2-1): KAGVTQTPRYLIKTRGQQVTLSCSPISGHRSVSWYQQTPGQGLQFLFEYFSETQRNKGNFPGRFSGRQFSNSRSEMNVSTLELGDSALYLCASSLGLAGISSYNEQFFGPGTRLTVL.

The table lists this clone with a few counts. The sequence runs out 3 residues before the end of the CDR3; the remainder is reconstructed from the germline J gene. J is TRBJ2-7 and V is TRBV20-1, with TRBD2 identical over 11 bases. The CDR3 loop spans 15 amino acids. Trimming cost V 1 base and J 1 base; bases outside gene matches: 3. The germline V gene encodes CDR1 DFQATT and CDR2 SNEGSKA (reference sequence). The covered CDR3 bases are TGCAGTGCTAGAGCTCTAGCGGGAGGTTCCTACGAG. This sequence encodes CSARALAGGSYE. The whole CDR3 is CSARALAGGSYEQYF.

In this sample, this clone turned up a few times. The read finishes 3 residues shy of the CDR3 end, and the germline J gene is used to complete it. This chain connects TRBV20-1 to TRBJ1-5; 8 nucleotides align to TRBD1. The CDR3 totals 14 residues. Germline lookup yields CDR1 DFQATT and CDR2 SNEGSKA (reference sequence). Trimming took 8 bases from V and 0 from J; bases not matched to a gene: 6. CDR3 protein: CSSRDRGSNQPQHF. The covered CDR3 bases are TGCAGTTCTCGTGACAGGGGTAGCAATCAGCCC.

This clone was picked up many times. Incomplete CDR3 DNA: TGTGCCAGCAGTGACTTGAGGGGGGGGCACAATGAG. Translated, it gives CASSDLRGGHNE. In full, the CDR3 is CASSDLRGGHNEQFF. The chain employs TRBV6-4 and TRBJ2-1; possibly TRBD2 for D (7 bases). From the germline J gene comes the end of the CDR3, since the read stops 3 residues before it. Germline CDR1 and CDR2: MRHNA and SNTAGT. There are 15 residues in the CDR3. V was shortened by 1 base and J by 5 bases, with 12 bases between the two germline ends.

The sample holds many counts of this clone. The read halts 3 residues ahead of the CDR3 end, with the missing end drawn from the germline J gene. This chain joins TRBV18 and TRBJ2-5, with 10 bases that match TRBD1. Germline CDR1 KGHSH, CDR2 LQKENI. The CDR3 has 15 residues. V gave up 4 bases and J gave up 5 bases; unmatched junction bases: 7. CDR3: CASSRTGTGVETQYF. CDR3 DNA (partial): TGTGCCAGCTCACGAACCGGGACAGGGGTTGAGACC.

This clone was found many times. The missing CDR3 end, 3 residues past where the read stops, is filled in from the germline J gene. The J gene is TRBJ2-1, the V gene TRBV6-4; 9 bases line up with TRBD1. Looked up from germline, CDR1 is MRHNA and CDR2 is SNTAGT. V gave up 4 bases and J gave up 8 bases; unmatched junction bases: 9. There are 15 residues in the CDR3. CDR3 bases read: TGTGCCAGCAGTGCTGAACCGGGACAGGGCCATGAG. This gives the protein CASSAEPGQGHE. The full CDR3 sequence reads CASSAEPGQGHEQFF.

Points on this clone: From the germline J gene comes the end of the CDR3, since the read stops 3 residues before it. Within the sample, other DNA sequences also encode this same CDR3. The chain combines TRBV5-6 with TRBJ1-3; a weak D match, TRBD1 (5 bases). The CDR3 length is 14 residues. The V gene's germline CDR1 is SGHDT and CDR2 YYEEEE. V shed 4 bases and J shed 4 bases, with 12 bases lying between them. The covered CDR3 bases are TGTGCCAGCAGCCTTCGGGGGACCGGAAACACC. Residues: CASSLRGTGNT. The whole CDR3 sequence is CASSLRGTGNTIYF.

In this sample, this clone turned up many times. The read ends 3 residues before the CDR3 terminus; that terminus is restored from the germline J gene. The chain recombines TRBV19 with TRBJ1-3; 8 bases line up with TRBD1. The CDR3 length is 13 residues. The trim removed 10 bases at V and 2 bases at J, leaving 4 bases unmatched. Germline V lookup: CDR1 LNHDA, CDR2 SQIVND (reference sequence). CDR3: CATQQGAGNTIYF. The CDR3 bases that were read are TGTGCCACCCAACAGGGGGCTGGAAACACC.

This clone was observed many times. The DNA ends 3 residues before the CDR3 does, and the rest of the CDR3 is filled in from the germline J gene. V and J are TRBV2 and TRBJ2-5, with 10 bases aligning to TRBD2. This CDR3 is 15 amino acids long. V shed 9 bases, J shed 6 bases, and the junction held 13 bases outside the gene matches. Looked up from germline, CDR1 is SNHLY and CDR2 is FYNNEI. CDR3 DNA, as far as it was read: TGTGCCAGTGTGGGGGCTAGCGGGAGTGGACAGACC. As protein: CASVGASGSGQT. The full CDR3 reads CASVGASGSGQTQYF.

This clone was observed many times. The CDR3 extends 3 residues past the end of the read, so its final part is completed from the germline J gene. The chain carries TRBV4-1 and TRBJ2-7; 13 nucleotides line up with TRBD2. CDR1 is MGHRA and CDR2 is YSYEKL in the germline V gene. The CDR3 is made up of 17 amino acids. With 1 base clipped from V and 1 base from J, the junction kept 4 bases outside the gene matches. The sequenced CDR3 bases are TGCGCCAGCAGCCAAGGACTAGCGGGAGGTCCTTCCTACGAG. Its translation: CASSQGLAGGPSYE. The whole CDR3 protein reads CASSQGLAGGPSYEQYF.

This clone occurred many times. The CDR3 end lies 3 residues beyond the end of the read and is filled in from the germline J gene. The V and J genes are TRBV10-1 and TRBJ2-3; 9 nucleotides agree with TRBD2. CDR3 length: 15 amino acids. Germline-derived CDR1 and CDR2 are WNHNN and SYGVQD (reference sequence). After removal of 6 bases from V and 3 bases from J, the junction contained 7 bases not matched to a gene. The sequenced part of the CDR3 DNA is TGCGCCAGCAGCCGTAGCGGGAGTCCAACAGATACG. Protein: CASSRSGSPTDT. The entire CDR3 sequence reads CASSRSGSPTDTQYF.